This record covers a single T cell receptor (beta chain). The sample originates from a study of Ad26.COV2.S vaccination and SARS-CoV-2 variants. V shed 7 bases and J shed 3 bases, with 19 bases lying between them. The CDR3 runs 15 residues. CDR1 and CDR2 from the germline V gene are MNHNY and SVGAGI (reference sequence). The treatment denotes: around 19 received Ad26.COV2.S at low or high dose, single or two shots; roughly five received placebo; per-sample allocation not given. Day 63 following the first vaccine or placebo injection was when the samples were taken. This adult donor, from Boston, was 18-55 years old. The table came from immunoSEQ multiplex PCR; TCRdb's copy has only in-frame clones and leaves some out. The sample has approximately 360,000 clones, 80% to 90% seen once.

This sequence originates from a person between 18 and 60 years old who received the Ad26.COV2.S COVID-19 vaccine or a placebo. The rearrangement links TRBV6-6 to TRBJ2-7; a weak D match, TRBD2 (6 bases). The specimen was peripheral blood, collected in a trial of Ad26.COV2.S vaccine versus placebo. In nucleotides, the CDR3 is TGTGCCAGCAATCTCAACCCGGGACTCCTCTACGAGCAGTACTTC. Translating gives CASNLNPGLLYEQYF.